The clone carrying this T cell receptor beta chain was seen only once. CDR1 is SNHLY, CDR2 FYNNEI, per germline. V shed 5 bases and J 4 bases; nucleotides not matched to a gene: 1. The CDR3 totals 12 residues. Original data processing: How many nucleated cells were present was estimated from reference gene primer amplification. This table comes from immunoSEQ multiplex PCR, and its TCRdb copy is limited to in-frame clones, with some not included. V, J and clone size were drawn from that table, and D and trimming were deduced from the DNA. The sample yields about 290,000 clones, about nine tenths seen once. The Seattle patients joined while their infection was active and were tracked longitudinally afterward. The data belong to a study of blood T cell repertoires in COVID-19. Study in general: Italy, Spain and the United States were the sources of the convalescent and acute COVID-19 samples.

The receptor comes from a woman aged 25 to 39 with COVID-19, enrolled during active disease. Sequencing was performed on peripheral blood. This chain joins TRBV2 and TRBJ1-2; 7 bases fit TRBD1. The chain's CDR3 is CASSRDSYGYTF. CDR3 nucleotides: TGTGCCAGCAGTCGGGACAGCTATGGCTACACCTTC. The entire variable domain, with the rest obtained from reference TRBV2 and TRBJ1-2, is as follows: EPEVTQTPSHQVTQMGQEVILRCVPISNHLYFYWYRQILGQKVEFLVSFYNNEISEKSEIFDDQFSVERPDGSNFTLKIRSTKLEDSAMYFCASSRDSYGYTFGSGTRLTVV.